The 23 T cell receptor beta chains in this list originate from one sample, sequenced in a study of cytomegalovirus exposure and HLA in healthy donors. Use of 60 Vbeta and 13 Jbeta primers characterized the PCR. Repertoires were generated with immunoSEQ multiplex PCR, while TCRdb's copy carries only in-frame clones and drops some. The sample lists under 200,000 clones, approximately 78% occurring once. Material for sequencing was PBMCs. The receptors come from a woman aged 30 to 39 in good health and CMV-seropositive.

This rearrangement joins TRBV9 to TRBJ2-1, with a tentative D call TRBD2 (6 bases). Germline V gene data show CDR1 as SGDLS and CDR2 as YYNGEE. The CDR3 loop spans 15 amino acids. The V end lost 0 bases, the J end lost 1 base, and 8 bases lay between the germline ends. The CDR3 DNA follows: TGTGCCAGCAGCGTAGGCGGGACTTCCTACAATGAGCAGTTCTTC. Translating it yields CASSVGGTSYNEQFF.

This clone showed up just a few times. V gene TRBV15 combines with J gene TRBJ2-5; 8 positions agree with TRBD1. The CDR3 covers 15 residues. J was trimmed by 2 bases and V by 8 bases; bases with no gene match: 10. The germline V gene has CDR1 LNHNV and CDR2 YYDKDF (reference sequence). The CDR3 sequence: CATQISRGRQETQYF. DNA of the CDR3: TGTGCCACCCAAATTTCCAGGGGGCGACAAGAGACCCAGTACTTC.

This rearrangement joins TRBV28 to TRBJ1-5, with TRBD1 matching 9 bases. V was pared by 8 bases and J by 0 bases, with 2 bases of the junction left unmatched. The CDR3 is 14 amino acids. Germline V gene data show CDR1 as MDHEN and CDR2 as SYDVKM. CDR3 bases: TGTGCCAGCGGGACAGGGCTTAGCAATCAGCCCCAGCATTTT. Translating gives CASGTGLSNQPQHF.

This rearrangement joins TRBV5-5 to TRBJ2-1; 7 bases agree with TRBD1. Germline lookup yields CDR1 SGHKS and CDR2 YYEKEE (reference sequence). V gave up 9 bases and J gave up 4 bases; unmatched junction bases: 7. The CDR3 loop spans 13 amino acids. CDR3 sequence (DNA): TGTGCCACCCGGGACAGACCATACAATGAGCAGTTCTTC. Encoded protein: CATRDRPYNEQFF.

This rearrangement joins TRBV2 to TRBJ1-1; D remains ambiguous. The CDR3 extends over 13 amino acids. CDR1 SNHLY and CDR2 FYNNEI come from the germline V gene. Trimming stripped 6 bases from V and 0 bases from J, with 8 bases between. The chain's CDR3 is CASSGNLNTEAFF. CDR3 sequence (DNA): TGTGCCAGCAGCGGGAACTTGAACACTGAAGCTTTCTTT.

This chain connects TRBV5-1 to TRBJ2-2; tentatively, D is TRBD1 (5 bases). The CDR3 has 15 residues. V lost 1 base and J lost 0, with 7 bases in between. Germline V lookup: CDR1 SGHRS, CDR2 YFSETQ. CDR3 sequence reads: CASSLQGTNTGELFF. Written as DNA, the CDR3 is TGCGCCAGCAGCTTGCAGGGAACGAACACCGGGGAGCTGTTTTTT.

The rearrangement uses TRBV19 and TRBJ1-1; perhaps TRBD1 as D (6 bases). CDR1 LNHDA and CDR2 SQIVND come from the germline V gene (reference sequence). The CDR3 is 14 amino acids. Between the trimmed V and J ends, which lost 5 bases and 0 bases, there was a span of 10 bases. This CDR3 is CASSPGQMNTEAFF. As DNA, the CDR3 is TGTGCCAGTAGTCCGGGACAAATGAACACTGAAGCTTTCTTT.

The V gene is TRBV5-5, the J gene TRBJ1-2; 9 bases map to TRBD1. The CDR3 consists of 15 residues. Germline V lookup: CDR1 SGHKS, CDR2 YYEKEE (reference sequence). J gave up 8 bases and V 4 bases, and 12 bases lay outside the gene matches. CDR3 sequence (DNA): TGTGCCAGCAGCCGGGGACAGGGAGGGGGGTTCGGCTACACCTTC. It yields the protein CASSRGQGGGFGYTF.

Only one count was recorded for this clone. The V call is TRBV2, the J call TRBJ1-4; no clear D gene. The CDR3 is made up of 12 amino acids. Trimming took 6 bases from V and 5 from J, leaving 7 bases between them. Germline-derived CDR1 and CDR2 are SNHLY and FYNNEI. This CDR3 reads CASSPQNEKLFF. In nucleotides, the CDR3 is TGTGCCAGCAGCCCCCAGAATGAAAAACTGTTTTTT.

This chain connects TRBV7-2 to TRBJ1-6, with no clear D. Trimming stripped 3 bases from V and 10 bases from J, with 19 bases between. Germline CDR1 reads SGHTA; CDR2 reads FQGNSA. The CDR3 length is 16 residues. The CDR3 sequence is CASSLQAGVGESPLHF. The CDR3 DNA sequence: TGTGCCAGCAGCTTGCAGGCTGGGGTGGGAGAATCACCCCTCCACTTT.

The chain couples TRBV4-3 to TRBJ2-7, with unresolved D. The germline V gene encodes CDR1 LGHNA and CDR2 YSLEER. Trimming stripped 3 bases from V and 1 base from J, with 7 bases between. The CDR3 runs to 13 residues. CDR3 amino acids: CASSQSRSYEQYF. In DNA, the CDR3 is TGCGCCAGCAGCCAGTCCCGTTCCTACGAGCAGTACTTC.

The chain employs TRBV6-4 and TRBJ2-3; D perhaps matches TRBD2 (6 bases). Trimming removed 4 bases from V and 2 bases from J, with 10 bases in between. From germline, CDR1 is MRHNA and CDR2 SNTAGT. This CDR3 has 14 residues. CDR3 nucleotides: TGTGCCAGCAGTGTCGGGGGAGACACAGATACGCAGTATTTT. This encodes CASSVGGDTDTQYF.

The J gene is TRBJ1-1, the V gene TRBV21-1. TRBV21-1 is a pseudogene segment. The CDR3 is 17 residues long. The CDR3, as DNA: TGTGCCAGCACCATACCGTGGTCCCGGGGGAGGAACACTGAAGCTTTCTTT. This sequence encodes CASTIPWSRGRNTEAFF.

The genes are TRBV5-1 and TRBJ1-3; no firm D call. The germline V gene has CDR1 SGHRS and CDR2 YFSETQ. The length of the CDR3 is 13 residues. V was shortened by 2 bases and J by 0 bases, with 3 bases between the two germline ends. CDR3 nucleotides: TGCGCCAGCAGCTTCAGCTCTGGAAACACCATATATTTT. Encoded protein: CASSFSSGNTIYF.

On this clone: A read error may account for a junction end that differs from germline. The V call is TRBV4-1, the J call TRBJ2-6; D possibly corresponds to TRBD1 (5 bases). In germline, CDR1 is MGHRA, CDR2 YSYEKL. The CDR3 is 14 residues long. CDR3 amino acids: CASSPWAGANGLTF. The CDR3 coding sequence is TGCGCCAGCAGCCCTTGGGCTGGGGCCAACGGCCTGACTTTC.

V usage is TRBV4-1 and J usage is TRBJ2-4; the D is unclear. Trimming shortened V by 0 bases and J by 0 bases, and 15 bases separated the two germline ends. Germline CDR1 and CDR2: MGHRA and YSYEKL. This CDR3 is 18 amino acids long. Here the CDR3 DNA reads TGCGCCAGCAGCCAAGACCCGGCCGCTACTATAGCCAAAAACATTCAGTACTTC. Protein product: CASSQDPAATIAKNIQYF.

This clone has a count of ten or more. The chain employs TRBV7-3 and TRBJ2-2; D is perhaps TRBD2 (5 bases). Germline assignment: CDR1 SGHTA and CDR2 FQGTGA. The ends were cut back, 6 bases at V and 6 bases at J, with 8 bases in the middle. This CDR3 is built from 12 residues. This CDR3 reads CASRTSAGELFF. CDR3 bases: TGTGCCAGCAGAACTAGTGCCGGGGAGCTGTTTTTT.

Only a few counts were recorded for this clone. This sequence joins TRBV11-3 and TRBJ2-1; no clear D gene. CDR3 length equals 13 residues. Trimming cost V 1 base and J 8 bases, with 9 bases left between them. In germline, CDR1 is SGHNT, CDR2 YENEEA. The CDR3 DNA sequence: TGTGCCAGCAGCTTAGGTATGGCGGATGAGCAGTTCTTC. Encoded protein: CASSLGMADEQFF.

The CDR3 region has the DNA TGCGCCAGCAGCCCGGGAGGGCCGGAAGAGACCCAGTACTTC. It is translated as CASSPGGPEETQYF. The rearrangement joins TRBV5-1 to TRBJ2-5; 8 bases line up with TRBD2. The CDR3 contains 14 residues. Unmatched junction bases numbered 5, after V lost 4 bases and J lost 3 bases. Germline assignment: CDR1 SGHRS and CDR2 YFSETQ.

The chain combines TRBV6-5 with TRBJ1-2, with 8 nucleotides matching TRBD1. The CDR3 length is 15 residues. Per germline, CDR1 MNHEY and CDR2 SVGAGI. V trimming: 6 bases; J trimming: 7 bases; junction bases outside the gene matches: 13. CDR3 residues: CASRSIGQGGGGYTF. The CDR3 DNA follows: TGTGCCAGCAGATCTATTGGACAGGGCGGGGGTGGCTACACCTTC.

V is TRBV9 and J is TRBJ2-2, with TRBD2 as a possible D gene (5 bases). Germline CDR1 is SGDLS and CDR2 is YYNGEE. The V gene lost 3 bases and the J gene lost 0 bases, with 15 bases spanning the gap. CDR3 length equals 17 residues. CDR3 bases: TGTGCCAGCAGCGCCGCCCCGGGGAAAGCGAACACCGGGGAGCTGTTTTTT. Translation: CASSAAPGKANTGELFF.

With regard to this clone: Other DNA sequences from this sample encode an identical CDR3 as well. The chain couples TRBV5-1 to TRBJ2-7, with a weak D call TRBD1 (6 bases). This CDR3 contains 15 residues. V lost 1 base and J lost 2, with 13 bases in between. Germline V gene sequence: CDR1 SGHRS, CDR2 YFSETQ. CDR3 residues: CASSLSQGRTYEQYF. As DNA, the CDR3 is TGCGCCAGCAGCTTGTCACAGGGTAGAACCTACGAGCAGTACTTC. Together with reference TRBV5-1 and TRBJ2-7, the CDR3 gives the full variable domain: KAGVTQTPRYLIKTRGQQVTLSCSPISGHRSVSWYQQTPGQGLQFLFEYFSETQRNKGNFPGRFSGRQFSNSRSEMNVSTLELGDSALYLCASSLSQGRTYEQYFGPGTRLTVT.

This chain links TRBV5-1 with TRBJ2-7; TRBD2 matches 10 bases. V was clipped by 0 bases and J by 0 bases; unmatched bases: 3. The CDR3 sequence is 16 residues long. Germline values: CDR1 SGHRS, CDR2 YFSETQ. CDR3 sequence reads: CASSLGSGGDSYEQYF. The CDR3 coding sequence is TGCGCCAGCAGCTTGGGGAGCGGGGGGGACTCCTACGAGCAGTACTTC.